Below are 15 T cell receptor beta chains sequenced from a single sample in a study of breast tumors, draining lymph nodes, adjacent tissues. TCRdb reanalysed the multiplex PCR reads using MiXCR and keeps one entry per CDR3 protein. The sample contains over 200,000 distinct CDR3 sequences, less than 40% of which appear only once. Axillary draining lymph nodes of breast cancer patients supplied the node samples. The material sequenced was axillary lymph node tissue. These receptors were collected from a female donor with breast cancer. Some clones in this sample may be carry-over from other donors' samples.

This chain links TRBV19 with TRBJ1-5; D gene uncertain. CDR1 LNHDA and CDR2 SQIVND come from the germline V gene (reference sequence). Trimming left V 2 bases short and J 7 bases short, with 21 bases between. The CDR3 sequence is 17 residues long. CDR3 in amino acids: CASSILADHYNEQPQHF. The CDR3 region has the DNA TGTGCCAGTAGTATACTAGCGGACCACTACAATGAGCAGCCCCAGCATTTT.

About this clonotype: A much more abundant neighbour one base away suggests this may be a read error. This chain connects TRBV7-6 to TRBJ2-5; TRBD2 matches 11 bases. Germline assignment: CDR1 SGHVS and CDR2 FNYEAQ. The CDR3 covers 15 residues. CDR3: CASSYGTSGQETQHF. The CDR3 DNA follows: TGTGCCAGCAGCTACGGGACTAGCGGACAAGAGACCCAGCACTTC.

This clonotype has at least ten counts. The genes are TRBV11-2 and TRBJ2-7; no firm D call. The germline V gene has CDR1 SGHAT and CDR2 FQNNGV. The V end lost 5 bases, the J end lost 1 base, and 12 bases lay between the germline ends. The CDR3 runs to 14 residues. For the CDR3, the DNA is TGTGCCAGCAGCCCTATGGACGCATCCTACGAGCAGTACTTC. It is translated as CASSPMDASYEQYF.

This clonotype was picked up a small number of times. The chain recombines TRBV3-1 with TRBJ1-2; TRBD1 might be the D (6 bases). Deletions cut 2 bases from V and 7 bases from J, with 20 bases between. This CDR3 comprises 16 residues. Germline V gives CDR1 LGHDT, CDR2 YNNKEL (reference sequence). Here the CDR3 reads CASSQFKDKGGGGYTF. CDR3 nucleotides: TGTGCCAGCAGCCAATTTAAGGACAAAGGGGGAGGTGGCTACACCTTC.

The sample holds a few counts of this clonotype. The chain is built from TRBV10-3 and TRBJ1-1; 7 positions match TRBD1. The trim removed 3 bases at V and 10 bases at J, leaving 11 bases unmatched. Germline V gene data show CDR1 as ENHRY and CDR2 as SYGVKD. The CDR3 has 14 amino acids. CDR3 bases: TGTGCCATCAGTGAATCGACAGGGAGCGGGTCAGCTTTCTTT. Translation: CAISESTGSGSAFF.

The genes are TRBV20-1 and TRBJ2-1; D is possibly TRBD1 (6 bases). CDR3 size: 13 residues. V lost 3 bases, J lost 5 bases, and 11 bases lay in between. Germline V gene lookup returns CDR1 DFQATT and CDR2 SNEGSKA (reference sequence). The CDR3 coding sequence is TGCAGTGCTAGGTACCGGACAGACAATGAGCAGTTCTTC. It is translated as CSARYRTDNEQFF.

This clonotype was picked up one time. The chain is built from TRBV20-1 and TRBJ2-3; possibly TRBD2 for D (7 bases). The CDR3 contains 12 residues. Germline assignment: CDR1 DFQATT and CDR2 SNEGSKA (reference sequence). Trimming took 7 bases from V and 11 from J, leaving 19 bases between them. The CDR3 nucleotides read TGCAGTGGCTCCGCGGGGGCAGATGAGCAGTATTTT. Amino acid sequence: CSGSAGADEQYF.

This clonotype was seen repeatedly, ten times or more. This rearrangement joins TRBV5-1 to TRBJ1-4, with 8 nucleotides matching TRBD1. The germline CDR1 and CDR2 sequences are SGHRS and YFSETQ. This CDR3 contains 17 residues. The trim removed 0 bases at V and 0 bases at J, leaving 4 bases unmatched. DNA for the CDR3: TGCGCCAGCAGCTTGGACAGGGGGACCTCAACTAATGAAAAACTGTTTTTT. Translated, it gives CASSLDRGTSTNEKLFF.

The table lists this clonotype with many counts. The gene calls are TRBV20-1 and TRBJ2-1; 9 bases agree with TRBD2. Per germline, CDR1 DFQATT and CDR2 SNEGSKA (reference sequence). This CDR3 comprises 15 residues. Trimming took 3 bases from V and 5 from J; bases not matched to a gene: 8. CDR3 nucleotides: TGCAGTGCTAGGTCCTTAGCGGGGGTCAACAATGAGCAGTTCTTC. It is translated as CSARSLAGVNNEQFF.

Concerning this clonotype itself: This may be a read error, as it is one base from a much larger clone. The chain is built from TRBV5-5 and TRBJ2-5; TRBD1 matches at 7 bases. The germline gives CDR1 SGHKS, CDR2 YYEKEE (reference sequence). The CDR3 extends over 15 amino acids. After removal of 2 bases from V and 6 bases from J, the junction contained 10 bases not matched to a gene. CDR3 protein: CASSLGTAASKTQYF. For the CDR3, the DNA is TGTGCCAGCAGCTTAGGGACAGCGGCGAGCAAGACCCAGTACTTC.

This clonotype was detected once. V and J are TRBV5-1 and TRBJ2-6; D might be TRBD1 or TRBD2, each matching 5 bases. CDR3 size: 14 residues. The germline gives CDR1 SGHRS, CDR2 YFSETQ. V lost 4 bases, J lost 4 bases, and 9 bases lay in between. The CDR3 DNA reads TGCGCCAGCAGCGCCGGGACCGGGGCCAACGTCCTGACTTTC. Encoded protein: CASSAGTGANVLTF. The full variable domain, its missing parts supplied by reference TRBV5-1 and TRBJ2-6, is KAGVTQTPRYLIKTRGQQVTLSCSPISGHRSVSWYQQTPGQGLQFLFEYFSETQRNKGNFPGRFSGRQFSNSRSEMNVSTLELGDSALYLCASSAGTGANVLTFGAGSRLTVL.

This clonotype came up many times. The rearrangement joins TRBV19 to TRBJ1-2; 10 nucleotides match TRBD1. Germline loops: CDR1 LNHDA, CDR2 SQIVND (reference sequence). Trimming removed 3 bases from V and 7 bases from J; junction bases left unmatched: 5. This CDR3 is 14 amino acids long. The CDR3 region is CASSMMTGGSGYTF. The CDR3 region has the DNA TGTGCCAGTAGTATGATGACAGGGGGCTCTGGCTACACCTTC.

The chain employs TRBV6-1 and TRBJ2-1, with 8 bases lining up with TRBD2. J gave up 1 base and V 5 bases, and 4 bases lay outside the gene matches. The CDR3 is 15 amino acids. Germline V gives CDR1 MNHNS, CDR2 SASEGT. The CDR3 protein is CASSPRGRSYNEQFF. CDR3 coding DNA: TGTGCCAGCAGTCCACGCGGGAGGTCCTACAATGAGCAGTTCTTC.

This clonotype was observed many times. The gene calls are TRBV7-9 and TRBJ2-5, with D uncertain. Germline V lookup: CDR1 SEHNR, CDR2 FQNEAQ (reference sequence). Trimming removed 3 bases from V and 5 bases from J, with 13 bases in between. This CDR3 has 14 amino acids. The CDR3 protein is CASSFGVGAETQYF. The CDR3 region has the DNA TGTGCCAGCAGCTTTGGGGTCGGAGCGGAGACCCAGTACTTC.

Concerning this clonotype: Here the CDR3 omits its conserved ending phenylalanine or tryptophan, so a read error is the likely source. The J gene is TRBJ1-6, the V gene TRBV7-9; D might be TRBD1 (5 bases). The V end was cut by 5 bases, the J end by 5 bases, with 10 bases between. CDR3 size: 14 residues. Germline loops: CDR1 SEHNR, CDR2 FQNEAQ (reference sequence). The CDR3 loop is CASSAGQHNSPLHL. The CDR3 DNA reads TGTGCCAGCAGCGCCGGACAACATAATTCACCCCTCCACCTT.